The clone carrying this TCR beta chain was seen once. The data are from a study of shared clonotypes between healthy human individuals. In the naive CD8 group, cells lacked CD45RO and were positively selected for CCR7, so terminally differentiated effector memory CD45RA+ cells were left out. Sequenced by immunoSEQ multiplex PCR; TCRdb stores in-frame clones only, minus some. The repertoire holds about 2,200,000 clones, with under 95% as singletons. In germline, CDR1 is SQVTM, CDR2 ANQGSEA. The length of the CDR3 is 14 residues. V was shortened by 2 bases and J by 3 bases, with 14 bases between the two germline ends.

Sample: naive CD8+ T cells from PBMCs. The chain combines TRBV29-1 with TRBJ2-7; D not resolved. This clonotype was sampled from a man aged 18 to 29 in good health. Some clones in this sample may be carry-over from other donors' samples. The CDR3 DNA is TGCAGCGTTGAACTTGCAGGAGCGTTCTACGAGCAGTACTTC. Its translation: CSVELAGAFYEQYF.